Listed below are T cell receptor beta chains from one sample, sequenced in a study of cytomegalovirus exposure and HLA in healthy donors. The assay was immunoSEQ multiplex PCR, and TCRdb's table has in-frame clones only and misses some. The data hold roughly 300,000 clones, with roughly 89% observed a single time. Input material: PBMCs. The receptors were gathered from a man between 40 and 49 years old in good health and CMV-seropositive. The CDR3 runs from the conserved cysteine through the conserved F or W. Each record gives: J gene, clone size, D gene, V gene, CDR3 protein, CDR3 DNA. The D gene is left open where the match is weak. The size entry is marked missing in some rows and otherwise reads once, few, many or a size class.

J: TRBJ1-2
size: -
D: TRBD1
V: TRBV28
CDR3: CASSNRQGAYGYTF
DNA: TGTGCCAGCAGCAACCGACAGGGGGCATATGGCTACACCTTC

J: TRBJ2-3
size: -
D: TRBD2
V: TRBV18
CDR3: CASTERGTDTQYF
DNA: TGTGCCAGCACCGAGCGGGGGACCGATACGCAGTATTTT

J: TRBJ2-1
size: -
D: -
V: TRBV19
CDR3: CASSITGIVDEQFF
DNA: TGTGCCAGTAGTATTACAGGAATCGTCGATGAGCAGTTCTTC

J: TRBJ2-3
size: -
D: -
V: TRBV19
CDR3: CASSKTVTDTQYF
DNA: TGTGCCAGTAGTAAGACAGTCACAGATACGCAGTATTTT

J: TRBJ2-5
size: -
D: -
V: TRBV11-1
CDR3: CASSRRGNQETQYF
DNA: TGTGCCAGCAGCCGCCGGGGAAACCAAGAGACCCAGTACTTC

J: TRBJ2-5
size: -
D: TRBD2
V: TRBV5-1
CDR3: CASSLGGASGSLVQETQYF
DNA: TGCGCCAGCAGCTTGGGGGGGGCTAGCGGGAGTCTGGTTCAAGAGACCCAGTACTTC

J: TRBJ2-7
size: -
D: TRBD1
V: TRBV5-1
CDR3: CASSLTGVGYEQYF
DNA: TGCGCCAGCAGCTTAACAGGGGTTGGGTACGAGCAGTACTTC

J: TRBJ2-1
size: -
D: TRBD1
V: TRBV28
CDR3: CASSPTGTGDNEQFF
DNA: TGTGCCAGCAGCCCGACCGGGACAGGGGACAATGAGCAGTTCTTC

J: TRBJ1-1
size: -
D: -
V: TRBV28
CDR3: CASRNGGTWPEAFF
DNA: TGTGCCAGCAGAAATGGGGGGACCTGGCCTGAAGCTTTCTTT

J: TRBJ2-7
size: -
D: -
V: TRBV18
CDR3: CASSPPVTGTSDYEQYF
DNA: TGTGCCAGCTCACCACCGGTTACCGGGACAAGCGATTACGAGCAGTACTTC

J: TRBJ2-1
size: -
D: TRBD2
V: TRBV11-3
CDR3: CASSAYFPSGSGNEQFF
DNA: TGTGCCAGCAGCGCGTACTTTCCTAGCGGGAGCGGTAATGAGCAGTTCTTC

J: TRBJ1-4
size: -
D: -
V: TRBV27
CDR3: CASSTNRRTNEKLFF
DNA: TGTGCCAGCAGTACCAACAGGCGGACTAATGAAAAACTGTTTTTT

J: TRBJ2-5
size: -
D: TRBD1
V: TRBV12-5
CDR3: CASGLAWRQGALGETQYF
DNA: TGTGCTAGTGGTTTGGCCTGGAGACAGGGGGCGCTCGGGGAGACCCAGTACTTC

J: TRBJ2-7
size: once
D: -
V: TRBV5-1
CDR3: CASSRDINYEQYF
DNA: TGCGCCAGCAGCCGGGACATAAACTACGAGCAGTACTTC

J: TRBJ2-1
size: -
D: TRBD2
V: TRBV7-2
CDR3: CASNSGVSYNEQFF
DNA: TGTGCCAGCAACAGCGGGGTATCCTACAATGAGCAGTTCTTC

J: TRBJ2-3
size: -
D: -
V: TRBV19
CDR3: CASSIDRSTDTQYF
DNA: TGTGCCAGTAGTATAGATCGGAGTACAGATACGCAGTATTTT

J: TRBJ1-5
size: -
D: -
V: TRBV7-9
CDR3: CASSSWEGVWGEPQHF
DNA: TGTGCCAGCAGCTCCTGGGAGGGAGTGTGGGGAGAGCCCCAGCATTTT

J: TRBJ1-5
size: -
D: TRBD1
V: TRBV5-5
CDR3: CASSFYTGDQPQHF
DNA: TGTGCCAGCAGCTTCTATACAGGGGATCAGCCCCAGCATTTT

J: TRBJ1-2
size: once
D: TRBD1
V: TRBV15
CDR3: CATSEKTGTGGKGYTF
DNA: TGTGCCACCAGCGAAAAAACCGGGACAGGGGGCAAAGGCTACACCTTC

J: TRBJ2-7
size: -
D: TRBD2
V: TRBV7-9
CDR3: CASSIRLAGGQYEQYF
DNA: TGTGCCAGCAGCATCAGACTAGCGGGAGGGCAGTACGAGCAGTACTTC

J: TRBJ2-1
size: -
D: -
V: TRBV10-3
CDR3: CAISESELGLYNEQFF
DNA: TGTGCCATCAGTGAGTCGGAGCTGGGGCTCTACAATGAGCAGTTCTTC

J: TRBJ2-2
size: -
D: TRBD2
V: TRBV18
CDR3: CASSPIREAGELFF
DNA: TGTGCCAGCTCACCAATTCGGGAGGCCGGGGAGCTGTTTTTT

J: TRBJ1-1
size: once
D: TRBD1
V: TRBV7-9
CDR3: CASSLGAGGTEAFF
DNA: TGTGCCAGCAGCTTAGGGGCAGGGGGCACTGAAGCTTTCTTT

J: TRBJ1-5
size: once
D: -
V: TRBV18
CDR3: CASSPPELRGQPQHF
DNA: TGTGCCAGCTCACCACCGGAGTTACGGGGACAGCCCCAGCATTTT